This passage covers 15 T cell receptor beta chains from one sample sequenced in a study of cytomegalovirus exposure and HLA in healthy donors. In the PCR, 60 Vbeta and 13 Jbeta primers were used. Data came from immunoSEQ multiplex PCR; TCRdb stores just in-frame clones and leaves some out. The sample lists some 160,000 clones; 75% to 90% were seen once. Material: PBMCs. The receptors stem from a male donor in good health and CMV-seronegative.

The chain combines TRBV29-1 with TRBJ1-2; TRBD1 matches at 10 bases. The V and J ends lost 6 bases and 2 bases, in that order; junction bases with no gene match: 9. CDR3 length: 15 residues. Germline V gives CDR1 SQVTM, CDR2 ANQGSEA. The DNA for the CDR3 is TGCAGCGTAAGCCCGGGACAGGGGATAAACTATGGCTACACCTTC. Protein: CSVSPGQGINYGYTF.

For the CDR3, the DNA is TGTGCCACCAGCGCAAACCCCGGGGAGCGACACTATGGCTACACCTTC. This codes for CATSANPGERHYGYTF. The genes are TRBV15 and TRBJ1-2, with no clear D. The CDR3 runs 16 residues. Germline values: CDR1 LNHNV, CDR2 YYDKDF (reference sequence). Trimming pared 5 bases from V and 3 bases from J, leaving 19 bases between.

This chain uses TRBV29-1 with TRBJ1-1, with 12 bases lining up with TRBD1. With V trimmed by 6 bases and J by 5 bases, 7 bases remained unmatched. This CDR3 comprises 14 residues. CDR1 SQVTM and CDR2 ANQGSEA come from the germline V gene. Here the CDR3 DNA reads TGCAGCGTCCGGGACAGGGGGCTTTGGACTGAAGCTTTCTTT. This sequence encodes CSVRDRGLWTEAFF.

This chain links TRBV9 with TRBJ2-3; D is perhaps TRBD1 (6 bases). The V gene lost 0 bases and the J gene lost 1 base, with 6 bases spanning the gap. The CDR3 runs 14 residues. Looked up from germline, CDR1 is SGDLS and CDR2 is YYNGEE. The CDR3: CASSVGQGTDTQYF. The CDR3 nucleotides are TGTGCCAGCAGCGTAGGACAGGGCACAGATACGCAGTATTTT.

The rearrangement links TRBV5-5 to TRBJ1-4; D unresolved. This CDR3 has 15 residues. CDR1 is SGHKS, CDR2 YYEKEE, per germline (reference sequence). Trimming took 4 bases from V and 2 from J, leaving 12 bases between them. CDR3 in DNA: TGTGCCAGCAGCCCGACCCGAGGGACTAATGAAAAACTGTTTTTT. This sequence encodes CASSPTRGTNEKLFF.

The CDR3 DNA sequence: TGTGCCAGCAGCGTAGAGGCAGGGGTAGGAGAGCAGTACTTC. This codes for CASSVEAGVGEQYF. The chain joins TRBV9 to TRBJ2-5; tentative D call: TRBD1 (6 bases). From germline, CDR1 is SGDLS and CDR2 YYNGEE. CDR3 length equals 14 residues. Between the trimmed V and J ends, which lost 0 bases and 11 bases, there was a span of 17 bases.

The V and J genes are TRBV5-1 and TRBJ1-2; 9 positions match TRBD1. Germline loops: CDR1 SGHRS, CDR2 YFSETQ. V lost 7 bases and J lost 5; bases outside the gene matches: 6. CDR3 length: 13 amino acids. The CDR3 reads CASQTGGGYGYTF. CDR3 bases: TGCGCCAGCCAGACAGGGGGAGGATATGGCTACACCTTC.

The gene calls are TRBV13 and TRBJ1-1, with a tentative D call TRBD1 (5 bases). V lost 3 bases and J 1 base, leaving 6 bases between the germline ends. The CDR3 sequence is 13 residues long. CDR1 is PRHDT, CDR2 FYEKMQ, per germline (reference sequence). CDR3 sequence: CASSLQGNTEAFF. The CDR3 DNA follows: TGTGCCAGCAGCTTGCAGGGGAACACTGAAGCTTTCTTT.

This sequence joins TRBV5-1 and TRBJ1-2; 8 bases match TRBD1. The germline gives CDR1 SGHRS, CDR2 YFSETQ. The CDR3 consists of 14 residues. With 5 bases clipped from V and 8 bases from J, the junction kept 11 bases outside the gene matches. The CDR3 nucleotides are TGCGCCAGCAGACTTGGACAGGGACAGGAGGGCTACACCTTC. Its translation is CASRLGQGQEGYTF.

For this clone: Because the CDR3's place on the DNA is in doubt, the DNA is left out and the CDR3 is given as listed by TCRdb. This chain links TRBV19 with TRBJ1-5. Germline loops: CDR1 LNHDA, CDR2 SQIVND (reference sequence). With termini counted, the CDR3 has 13 amino acids. CDR3 loop: CASTSGWNQPQHF.

This chain connects TRBV10-3 to TRBJ2-3; 7 bases are a match to TRBD1. The CDR3 consists of 15 residues. J lost 0 bases, V lost 3 bases, and 3 bases had no gene match. The germline gives CDR1 ENHRY, CDR2 SYGVKD. CDR3 DNA sequence: TGTGCCATCAGTGACAGGGGGTTTAGCACAGATACGCAGTATTTT. This encodes CAISDRGFSTDTQYF.

J is TRBJ2-7 and V is TRBV11-2, with 7 bases identical to TRBD1. J lost 2 bases, V lost 6 bases, and 10 bases had no gene match. CDR1 and CDR2 from the germline V gene are SGHAT and FQNNGV. The CDR3 consists of 15 residues. As DNA, the CDR3 is TGTGCCAGCAGTCCACCGACAGGGCCCCCCTACGAGCAGTACTTC. As protein: CASSPPTGPPYEQYF.

In this sample, this clone turned up once. The chain carries TRBV30 and TRBJ2-3; D gene uncertain. Germline V gives CDR1 GTSNPN, CDR2 SVGIG (reference sequence). This CDR3 has 11 amino acids. Trimming stripped 5 bases from V and 4 bases from J, with 7 bases between. The DNA of the CDR3 is TGTGCCTGGCGAGTAGCAGATACGCAGTATTTT. Residues: CAWRVADTQYF.

Points on this clone: Distinct nucleotide sequences in the sample also encode this CDR3. The gene calls are TRBV5-1 and TRBJ2-1, with 11 nucleotides matching TRBD1. Germline V CDR1 and CDR2: SGHRS, YFSETQ. The CDR3 extends over 16 amino acids. Trimming took 0 bases from V and 3 from J; bases not matched to a gene: 2. The CDR3 sequence: CASSLGGTGGYNEQFF. The DNA of the CDR3 is TGCGCCAGCAGCTTGGGGGGGACAGGGGGCTACAATGAGCAGTTCTTC.

The chain has TRBV10-3 and TRBJ2-5; D may match TRBD1 or TRBD2 (5 bases each). The J call may be wrong; the DNA end is better matched by TRBJ2-7. Germline CDR1 is ENHRY and CDR2 is SYGVKD. The CDR3 covers 13 residues. The CDR3 DNA sequence: TGTGCCACCCACCGGGGCGCGGACTACGAGCAGTACTTC. Its protein product is CATHRGADYEQYF.